The source of this TCR beta chain is a study of blood T cell repertoires in COVID-19. Study information: Spain, Italy and the United States supplied samples that represented acute and convalescent COVID-19. T cells, B-cell-depleted T cells, or PBMCs provided the cDNA or gDNA that served as material.

This clone was observed a single time. Per the authors' pipeline: Reference gene primer amplification gave estimated nucleated cell counts. Sequencing was performed with immunoSEQ multiplex PCR; in TCRdb, only in-frame clones are kept and a portion is missing. From that table come the V and J calls and clone size; the DNA was used to work out D and trimming. The sample lists 30,000 to 40,000 clones; more than 85% were seen once. The origin of this receptor is a man between 65 and 85 years old with acute or convalescent COVID-19. The source material was peripheral blood.

This CDR3 reads CASSYRTGPRQDSPLHF. The CDR3 DNA reads as TGTGCCAGCAGTTACCGAACGGGACCCCGACAGGATTCACCCCTCCACTTT. The chain is built from TRBV6-2 or TRBV6-3 and TRBJ1-6; possibly TRBD1 for D (6 bases). The CDR3 has 17 residues. The germline V gene has CDR1 MNHEY and CDR2 SVGEGT. V lost 2 bases and J lost 8, with 19 bases in between.